A single sample is the source of the 29 T cell receptor beta chains below, sequenced in a study of post-analysis software for immune sequencing data. Study findings and constraints: Comparison of patients with controls showed about 5 TRBV segments more frequent in patients, TRBV5-6, TRBV5-1 and TRBV20-1 among them.

Every TCR beta cDNA library bore unique molecular identifiers. TCRdb reprocessed the PCR reads via MiXCR and lists one record per CDR3 protein. The table records a few hundred thousand distinct CDR3 sequences, less than 45% of them present only once. These receptors' antigens are unknown. The sample consisted of blood. These receptors were collected from a girl aged 5-17 years with multiple sclerosis.

The J gene is TRBJ2-7, the V gene TRBV12-3 or TRBV12-4; D possibly corresponds to TRBD1 (6 bases). Trimming cost V 1 base and J 3 bases, with 19 bases left between them. The CDR3 contains 17 residues. The CDR3: CASSLGHSGQIGYEQYF. The CDR3 region has the DNA TGTGCCAGCAGTTTAGGCCATTCAGGACAGATAGGCTACGAGCAGTACTTC.

The V call is TRBV11-2, the J call TRBJ2-3; 9 bases line up with TRBD1. CDR1 SGHAT and CDR2 FQNNGV come from the germline V gene. CDR3 length: 16 amino acids. The junction had 6 bases not matched to a gene; V was cut back by 3 bases and J by 2 bases. The CDR3 sequence is CASSFTTGGHTDTQYF. The DNA of the CDR3 is TGTGCCAGCAGCTTTACGACAGGGGGTCACACAGATACGCAGTATTTT. The complete variable domain, with remaining parts taken from reference TRBV11-2 and TRBJ2-3, reads EAGVAQSPRYKIIEKRQSVAFWCNPISGHATLYWYQQILGQGPKLLIQFQNNGVVDDSQLPKDRFSAERLKGVDSTLKIQPAKLEDSAVYLCASSFTTGGHTDTQYFGPGTRLTVL.

As to this clonotype: A read error may explain this, as a much larger clone is one base away. J is TRBJ2-4 and V is TRBV10-3; 7 positions agree with TRBD2. CDR1 and CDR2 (germline): ENHRY, SYGVKD. The CDR3 is 13 amino acids. V dropped 7 bases and J dropped 13; count of bases not matched to a gene: 13. CDR3 bases: TGTGCCATCAAGGGTCGGGACTACAATGAGCAGTACTTC. It codes for CAIKGRDYNEQYF.

The V and J genes are TRBV5-1 and TRBJ2-7, with D tentatively TRBD1 (6 bases). V was shortened by 4 bases and J by 1 base, with 12 bases between the two germline ends. Germline values: CDR1 SGHRS, CDR2 YFSETQ. The CDR3 covers 14 residues. For the CDR3, the DNA is TGCGCCAGCAGCCTGCCTGGACAGTCCTACGAGCAGTACTTC. As protein: CASSLPGQSYEQYF.

The chain combines TRBV28 with TRBJ2-5; 8 bases are shared with TRBD2. Trimming at V came to 5 bases and at J to 2 bases, leaving 7 bases not matched to a gene. Germline-derived CDR1 and CDR2 are MDHEN and SYDVKM. The CDR3 spans 15 residues. CDR3 residues: CASSATGLAQETQYF. CDR3 DNA sequence: TGTGCCAGCAGTGCTACAGGACTAGCTCAAGAGACCCAGTACTTC.

The chain joins TRBV28 to TRBJ2-3; tentative D call: TRBD2 (6 bases). V lost 2 bases, J lost 9 bases, and 9 bases lay in between. The germline V gene has CDR1 MDHEN and CDR2 SYDVKM. The CDR3 has 12 amino acids. The CDR3 nucleotides read TGTGCCAGCAGTTTACCAGGGAGGACGCAGTATTTT. Protein: CASSLPGRTQYF.

The gene calls are TRBV5-1 and TRBJ2-4; 11 bases align to TRBD1. The end of the DNA aligns better with TRBJ2-7, so the J call may be wrong. Germline V gene data show CDR1 as SGHRS and CDR2 as YFSETQ. This CDR3 region has 16 residues. The CDR3 sequence: CASSPSGTGGGHEQYF. The DNA for the CDR3 is TGCGCCAGCAGCCCATCAGGGACAGGGGGAGGCCACGAGCAGTACTTC.

This clonotype was counted only a few times. The genes are TRBV10-3 and TRBJ1-2; a possible D gene is TRBD1 (5 bases). This CDR3 is built from 14 residues. CDR1 and CDR2 from the germline V gene are ENHRY and SYGVKD. Trimming left V 6 bases short and J 6 bases short, with 17 bases between. The DNA of the CDR3 is TGTGCCATCAGGGGTAACCAAGGGGACGATGGCTACACCTTC. Translated: CAIRGNQGDDGYTF.

The V gene is TRBV10-3, the J gene TRBJ2-1; 9 bases are shared with TRBD2. This CDR3 spans 17 amino acids. The V and J ends lost 6 bases and 4 bases, in that order; junction bases with no gene match: 13. Germline V gene sequence: CDR1 ENHRY, CDR2 SYGVKD. The CDR3 sequence is CAIRTHSGRSGYNEQFF. The CDR3 DNA reads as TGTGCCATCAGAACCCATAGCGGGAGATCTGGATACAATGAGCAGTTCTTC.

This clonotype has only one observation. The rearrangement links TRBV6-4 to TRBJ2-1; D remains ambiguous. CDR3 length: 13 residues. The germline gives CDR1 MRHNA, CDR2 SNTAGT. V shed 5 bases and J shed 7 bases, with 12 bases lying between them. CDR3 in DNA: TGTGCCAGCAGTAGGAGTCAAGCTAATGAGCAGTTCTTC. This sequence encodes CASSRSQANEQFF.

There are a few counts of this clonotype. The V and J genes are TRBV28 and TRBJ2-4; 11 bases are shared with TRBD2. The germline gives CDR1 MDHEN, CDR2 SYDVKM. The V and J ends lost 6 bases and 14 bases, in that order; junction bases with no gene match: 9. The CDR3 extends over 13 amino acids. The CDR3 sequence: CASRRTSGSREYF. In DNA form, the CDR3 reads TGTGCCAGCAGGCGGACTAGCGGGTCGAGGGAGTACTTC.

V and J are TRBV9 and TRBJ2-5; TRBD2 matches 9 bases. The germline V gene encodes CDR1 SGDLS and CDR2 YYNGEE. With 0 bases clipped from V and 7 bases from J, the junction kept 13 bases outside the gene matches. The CDR3 loop spans 17 amino acids. The CDR3 DNA reads TGTGCCAGCAGCGTAGGTGTTAGCGGGAGCGCTTTGGGGACCCAGTACTTC. Translating gives CASSVGVSGSALGTQYF.

V and J are TRBV27 and TRBJ2-1; a weak D match, TRBD2 (6 bases). The germline V gene encodes CDR1 MNHEY and CDR2 SMNVEV (reference sequence). Trimming shortened V by 2 bases and J by 3 bases, and 17 bases separated the two germline ends. The CDR3 runs 17 residues. The chain's CDR3 is CASSLDGAGLVYNEQFF. The CDR3 DNA sequence: TGTGCCAGCAGTTTAGATGGGGCGGGACTGGTCTACAATGAGCAGTTCTTC.

This chain uses TRBV28 with TRBJ2-4; D is unclear. The germline V gene encodes CDR1 MDHEN and CDR2 SYDVKM. The CDR3 loop spans 17 amino acids. V was pared by 3 bases and J by 1 base, with 16 bases between. The CDR3 coding sequence is TGTGCCAGCAGTTTGTCTCCTTCGGGCAGCGCCAAAAACATTCAGTACTTC. It specifies CASSLSPSGSAKNIQYF.

This clonotype occurred a few times. The chain is built from TRBV12-3 or TRBV12-4 and TRBJ2-5, with D maybe TRBD1 (10 bases). The CDR3 sequence is 23 residues long. V was trimmed by 2 bases and J by 5 bases, leaving 39 bases between them. The CDR3 sequence is CASSLSPHRKTGGFSGRHETQYF. DNA of the CDR3: TGTGCCAGCAGTTTAAGCCCTCACCGAAAGACAGGGGGCTTCAGCGGGAGGCACGAGACCCAGTACTTC.

This chain links TRBV20-1 with TRBJ2-1; the match to TRBD2 covers 12 bases. V trimming: 3 bases; J trimming: 0 bases; junction bases outside the gene matches: 9. The germline V gene has CDR1 DFQATT and CDR2 SNEGSKA (reference sequence). CDR3 length equals 18 residues. The CDR3 is CSASLWTSGAISYNEQFF. CDR3 DNA sequence: TGCAGTGCTAGCCTATGGACTAGCGGGGCTATCTCCTACAATGAGCAGTTCTTC.

This clonotype appeared a few times. The J gene is TRBJ2-1, the V gene TRBV20-1; TRBD1 is a possible D gene (6 bases). Germline loops: CDR1 DFQATT, CDR2 SNEGSKA (reference sequence). The V end lost 0 bases, the J end lost 7 bases, and 19 bases lay between the germline ends. This CDR3 has 16 amino acids. The DNA of the CDR3 is TGCAGTGCTAGAGATGCGGTACTGGGGGCCCGTAATGAGCAGTTCTTC. Protein product: CSARDAVLGARNEQFF.

This chain uses TRBV5-1 with TRBJ2-7; the match to TRBD2 covers 8 bases. The CDR3 covers 13 residues. Germline V gene sequence: CDR1 SGHRS, CDR2 YFSETQ. V was clipped by 6 bases and J by 2 bases; unmatched bases: 4. CDR3 coding DNA: TGCGCCAGCAAACTAGCGGCCCCCTACGAGCAGTACTTC. This translates into CASKLAAPYEQYF.

This chain connects TRBV7-3 to TRBJ2-1; weak D call: TRBD2 (6 bases). This CDR3 is built from 15 residues. Germline assignment: CDR1 SGHTA and CDR2 FQGTGA. Trimming pared 3 bases from V and 5 bases from J, leaving 14 bases between. The CDR3 nucleotides are TGTGCCAGCAGCTTCCCTCCGCGGGACCACAATGAGCAGTTCTTC. Translation gives CASSFPPRDHNEQFF. Using reference TRBV7-3 and TRBJ2-1 for the parts outside the CDR3, the full variable domain is GAGVSQTPSNKVTEKGKYVELRCDPISGHTALYWYRQSLGQGPEFLIYFQGTGAADDSGLPNDRFFAVRPEGSVSTLKIQRTERGDSAVYLCASSFPPRDHNEQFFGPGTRLTVL.

This clonotype has just a few counts. The chain carries TRBV20-1 and TRBJ2-7; 8 nucleotides agree with TRBD2. The CDR3 is 13 residues long. The trim removed 6 bases at V and 5 bases at J, leaving 9 bases unmatched. The germline V gene encodes CDR1 DFQATT and CDR2 SNEGSKA (reference sequence). The CDR3, as DNA: TGCAGTGCCCTTCTTAGCGGGATTGACGAGCAGTACTTC. It encodes CSALLSGIDEQYF.

This clonotype was recorded a few times. V gene TRBV3-1 combines with J gene TRBJ2-5; 8 bases map to TRBD2. The germline V gene has CDR1 LGHDT and CDR2 YNNKEL (reference sequence). The CDR3 sequence is 14 residues long. V dropped 4 bases and J dropped 4; count of bases not matched to a gene: 5. As DNA, the CDR3 is TGTGCCAGCAGCCCACCAGCGGGAGTAGAGACCCAGTACTTC. Translation: CASSPPAGVETQYF.

This CDR3 is CASSFPGQGWYEQYF. In DNA, the CDR3 is TGTGCCAGCAGTTTCCCGGGACAGGGGTGGTACGAGCAGTACTTC. V and J are TRBV28 and TRBJ2-7, with TRBD1 identical over 10 bases. The junction had 6 bases not matched to a gene; V was cut back by 3 bases and J by 4 bases. CDR3 length equals 15 residues. Per germline, CDR1 MDHEN and CDR2 SYDVKM.

The chain recombines TRBV20-1 with TRBJ2-1, with D unclear. Germline loops: CDR1 DFQATT, CDR2 SNEGSKA (reference sequence). The germline V and J ends were trimmed by 3 bases and 3 bases, with 6 bases remaining between them. The length of the CDR3 is 12 residues. DNA for the CDR3: TGCAGTGCTAGTACCGACTACAATGAGCAGTTCTTC. Translated: CSASTDYNEQFF.

The chain has TRBV6-5 and TRBJ1-1; D possibly corresponds to TRBD1 (5 bases). V lost 2 bases to trimming and J lost 5 bases, with 15 bases between them. The CDR3 totals 15 residues. The germline CDR1 and CDR2 sequences are MNHEY and SVGAGI. The CDR3, as DNA: TGTGCCAGCAGTTACCCCGTGGGGGATAAGACTGAAGCTTTCTTT. It codes for CASSYPVGDKTEAFF.

The chain recombines TRBV20-1 with TRBJ1-5, with TRBD1 matching over 9 bases. J lost 7 bases, V lost 5 bases, and 9 bases had no gene match. The CDR3 spans 14 residues. Germline assignment: CDR1 DFQATT and CDR2 SNEGSKA (reference sequence). The CDR3 sequence is CSAPRTGVRQPQHF. The CDR3 nucleotides are TGCAGTGCTCCCCGGACAGGGGTGAGGCAGCCCCAGCATTTT.

This clonotype has more than one count but fewer than ten. The rearrangement joins TRBV20-1 to TRBJ2-7; D gene unclear. Germline CDR1 reads DFQATT; CDR2 reads SNEGSKA (reference sequence). The CDR3 is made up of 14 amino acids. V lost 4 bases to trimming and J lost 4 bases, with 17 bases between them. The DNA for the CDR3 is TGCAGTGCTAAGGGAACGTCCCTTTTTTACGAGCAGTACTTC. Amino acids: CSAKGTSLFYEQYF.

The gene calls are TRBV2 and TRBJ1-1; 7 nucleotides align to TRBD1. V trimming: 7 bases; J trimming: 5 bases; junction bases outside the gene matches: 4. Germline CDR1 and CDR2: SNHLY and FYNNEI. The CDR3 length is 12 residues. The CDR3 sequence is CASTTGRTEAFF. CDR3 DNA: TGTGCCAGCACGACAGGGAGGACTGAAGCTTTCTTT.

This clonotype showed up just a few times. The chain uses TRBV2 and TRBJ2-2; the D is unclear. Per germline, CDR1 SNHLY and CDR2 FYNNEI. V lost 2 bases to trimming and J lost 2 bases, with 9 bases between them. The CDR3 is made up of 15 amino acids. CDR3 nucleotide sequence: TGTGCCAGCAGTGAAATCTCTCGAAACACCGGGGAGCTGTTTTTT. Residues: CASSEISRNTGELFF. The whole variable domain, remainder taken from reference TRBV2 and TRBJ2-2, is EPEVTQTPSHQVTQMGQEVILRCVPISNHLYFYWYRQILGQKVEFLVSFYNNEISEKSEIFDDQFSVERPDGSNFTLKIRSTKLEDSAMYFCASSEISRNTGELFFGEGSRLTVL.

This clonotype was detected a few times. CDR3 protein: CASSELGGWEQYF. The CDR3 region has the DNA TGTGCCAGCAGTGAACTAGGGGGTTGGGAGCAGTACTTC. V gene TRBV6-1 combines with J gene TRBJ2-7; weak D call: TRBD1 (6 bases). With 2 bases removed from V and 7 bases from J, the gap between germline ends came to 12 bases. Germline CDR1 and CDR2: MNHNS and SASEGT. The CDR3 totals 13 residues.